Detailed here is one T cell receptor beta chain. As yet, its antigen is unknown. Libraries were prepared by immunoSEQ multiplex PCR; TCRdb keeps only in-frame clonotypes and omits some of them. The sample consists of approximately 120,000 clones, approximately 91% of them appearing once. This entry comes from a study of T cell responses to AZD1222 COVID-19 vaccine. Whole-study results and caveats: Only after the peak T cell response were repertoires sampled. Per reports, nearly half of all spike-specific TCRs target regions that are unmutated in variants.

This clonotype originated in an adult in good health. The specimen was peripheral blood, collected on day 0 of AZD1222 vaccination.

The CDR3 is CASSQDPGSGNTIYF. The CDR3 bases are TGCGCCAGCAGCCAAGACCCAGGGTCCGGAAACACCATATATTTT. The rearrangement links TRBV4-3 to TRBJ1-3; D perhaps matches TRBD1 (5 bases). The ends were cut back, 0 bases at V and 4 bases at J, with 10 bases in the middle. This CDR3 contains 15 residues. Germline V CDR1 and CDR2: LGHNA, YSLEER.